A single sample is the source of the 25 T cell receptor beta chains below, sequenced in a study of T-cell reconstitution after alpha-beta-depleted transplantation in children. Construction of the TCRbeta library involved unique molecular identifiers. One entry per CDR3 protein results from TCRdb running MiXCR on the PCR reads. This table has 450,000 to 500,000 distinct CDR3 sequences, approximately 12% appearing once. The sequences come from PBMCs from the stem cell graft donor, collected from the stem cell graft. These receptors were taken from a human donor who donated a stem cell graft to a child with combined immunodeficiency.

This clonotype has at least ten counts. The chain employs TRBV12-3 or TRBV12-4 and TRBJ1-5; possibly TRBD1 for D (5 bases). CDR3 length: 16 amino acids. V was trimmed by 6 bases and J by 2 bases, leaving 17 bases between them. CDR3 residues: CASSPGREKGNQPQHF. CDR3 nucleotides: TGTGCCAGCAGCCCGGGGCGGGAGAAGGGCAATCAGCCCCAGCATTTT.

This clonotype was seen only a few times. The gene calls are TRBV14 and TRBJ1-1; D is uncertain. The germline CDR1 and CDR2 sequences are SGHDN and FVKESK. This CDR3 has 15 amino acids. Between the trimmed V and J ends, which lost 2 bases and 0 bases, there was a span of 10 bases. CDR3 loop: CASSQQFDLNTEAFF. CDR3 sequence (DNA): TGTGCCAGCAGCCAACAGTTCGATTTGAACACTGAAGCTTTCTTT.

This clonotype was seen at least ten times. The DNA of the CDR3 is TGTGCCAGCGCGACAGGGGTGGACTACGAGCAGTACTTC. As protein: CASATGVDYEQYF. The chain joins TRBV27 to TRBJ2-7; the match to TRBD1 covers 8 bases. V shed 8 bases and J 3 bases; nucleotides not matched to a gene: 6. CDR1 and CDR2 (germline): MNHEY, SMNVEV (reference sequence). The CDR3 length is 13 residues.

V is TRBV4-2 and J is TRBJ2-1, with 8 bases aligning to TRBD2. The CDR3 is 16 amino acids. With 0 bases clipped from V and 5 bases from J, the junction kept 6 bases outside the gene matches. CDR1 is LGHNA, CDR2 YNFKEQ, per germline. The CDR3 nucleotides read TGTGCCAGCAGCCAAGATTCGGGGGGGCCCAACAATGAGCAGTTCTTC. This sequence encodes CASSQDSGGPNNEQFF.

This clonotype has a count of ten or more. The chain is built from TRBV9 and TRBJ1-2; 9 nucleotides align to TRBD1. The junction had 4 bases not matched to a gene; V was cut back by 0 bases and J by 7 bases. CDR3 length equals 14 residues. Germline CDR1 and CDR2: SGDLS and YYNGEE. This chain's CDR3 is CASSVAGQGFGYTF. CDR3 in DNA: TGTGCCAGCAGCGTAGCCGGACAGGGGTTTGGCTACACCTTC. The full variable domain, its missing parts supplied by reference TRBV9 and TRBJ1-2, is DSGVTQTPKHLITATGQRVTLRCSPRSGDLSVYWYQQSLDQGLQFLIQYYNGEERAKGNILERFSAQQFPDLHSELNLSSLELGDSALYFCASSVAGQGFGYTFGSGTRLTVV.

This clonotype was recorded at least ten times. Germline and junction disagree at one end, which may indicate a read error. The rearrangement uses TRBV11-3 and TRBJ2-5; 8 positions agree with TRBD2. CDR3 length: 13 residues. Germline-derived CDR1 and CDR2 are SGHNT and YENEEA. In DNA form, the CDR3 reads TGTGCCAGCACCTTACTAGCGGAAGAGACCCAGTACTTC. This sequence encodes CASTLLAEETQYF.

This clonotype was observed at least ten times. This chain joins TRBV20-1 and TRBJ2-3, with a possible D match to TRBD2 (6 bases). Germline values: CDR1 DFQATT, CDR2 SNEGSKA (reference sequence). This CDR3 comprises 15 residues. Between the trimmed V and J ends, which lost 3 bases and 1 base, there was a span of 14 bases. CDR3 sequence (DNA): TGCAGTGCTAGCCCCGCCGGGACTGGCACAGATACGCAGTATTTT. This gives the protein CSASPAGTGTDTQYF.

There are a few counts of this clonotype. CDR3 amino acids: CASSFGTGLDVLTF. CDR3 bases: TGTGCCAGCAGTTTCGGGACAGGGTTGGACGTCCTGACTTTC. The chain has TRBV12-3 or TRBV12-4 and TRBJ2-6, with 9 bases identical to TRBD1. This CDR3 spans 14 amino acids. With V trimmed by 3 bases and J by 11 bases, 5 bases remained unmatched.

This clonotype was found many times. V usage is TRBV12-3 or TRBV12-4 and J usage is TRBJ2-1; possibly TRBD1 or TRBD2 for D (5 bases each). The CDR3 sequence is 14 residues long. Trimming shortened V by 4 bases and J by 8 bases, and 15 bases separated the two germline ends. CDR3 residues: CASSWDVEIYEQFF. In DNA form, the CDR3 reads TGTGCCAGCAGTTGGGACGTTGAAATCTATGAGCAGTTCTTC.

Only a few counts were recorded for this clonotype. The V gene is TRBV15, the J gene TRBJ2-2; D is possibly TRBD2 (5 bases). This CDR3 is 14 amino acids long. Between the trimmed V and J ends, which lost 1 base and 4 bases, there was a span of 7 bases. The germline V gene has CDR1 LNHNV and CDR2 YYDKDF (reference sequence). Here the CDR3 reads CATSRGTLTGELFF. CDR3 nucleotide sequence: TGTGCCACCAGCAGAGGGACTCTCACCGGGGAGCTGTTTTTT.

The V call is TRBV5-1, the J call TRBJ2-5; D is undetermined. The CDR3 loop spans 16 amino acids. In germline, CDR1 is SGHRS, CDR2 YFSETQ. Deletions cut 0 bases from V and 1 base from J, with 13 bases between. This chain's CDR3 is CASSLGLGVAQETQYF. The CDR3 DNA reads as TGCGCCAGCAGCTTGGGGCTCGGAGTGGCCCAAGAGACCCAGTACTTC. Together with reference TRBV5-1 and TRBJ2-5, the CDR3 gives the full variable domain: KAGVTQTPRYLIKTRGQQVTLSCSPISGHRSVSWYQQTPGQGLQFLFEYFSETQRNKGNFPGRFSGRQFSNSRSEMNVSTLELGDSALYLCASSLGLGVAQETQYFGPGTRLLVL.

The table lists this clonotype with a few counts. The rearrangement links TRBV27 to TRBJ2-7, with D possibly being TRBD1 or TRBD2 (6 bases each). Germline V lookup: CDR1 MNHEY, CDR2 SMNVEV (reference sequence). CDR3 length: 14 residues. The germline V and J ends were trimmed by 5 bases and 4 bases, with 15 bases remaining between them. The chain's CDR3 is CASSLRGSGYEQYF. DNA for the CDR3: TGTGCCAGCAGTCTTAGGGGGAGCGGGTACGAGCAGTACTTC.

At least ten counts were recorded for this clonotype. The chain recombines TRBV6-4 with TRBJ2-1; 11 bases are a match to TRBD1. The CDR3 loop spans 14 amino acids. Germline-derived CDR1 and CDR2 are MRHNA and SNTAGT. The V gene end was trimmed by 2 bases and the J gene end by 6 bases; junction bases not matched to a gene: 0. CDR3 amino acids: CASSDGTGGNEQFF. The CDR3 coding sequence is TGTGCCAGCAGTGACGGGACAGGGGGCAATGAGCAGTTCTTC.

This rearrangement joins TRBV12-3 or TRBV12-4 to TRBJ2-1; TRBD1 matches at 8 bases. J lost 8 bases, V lost 3 bases, and 9 bases had no gene match. The CDR3 runs 15 residues. CDR3 protein: CASSLWTGNLDEQFF. CDR3 DNA sequence: TGTGCCAGCAGTTTGTGGACAGGGAATCTGGATGAGCAGTTCTTC.

This clonotype was recorded at least ten times. The chain employs TRBV12-3 or TRBV12-4 and TRBJ2-7, with 8 nucleotides matching TRBD1. Trimming removed 7 bases from V and 6 bases from J; junction bases left unmatched: 11. The CDR3 is 14 amino acids. The CDR3 sequence is CASTTDRGPIEQYF. CDR3 nucleotide sequence: TGTGCCAGCACCACCGACAGGGGACCCATCGAGCAGTACTTC.

This clonotype was seen more than once but under ten times. The CDR3 here is CASSPGGGWSYEQYF. The CDR3 DNA reads TGTGCCAGCAGTCCGGGTGGGGGGTGGTCCTACGAGCAGTACTTC. The chain recombines TRBV12-3 or TRBV12-4 with TRBJ2-7; maybe TRBD2 (6 bases). The CDR3 runs 15 residues. The V end was cut by 5 bases, the J end by 1 base, with 15 bases between.

Ten or more counts support this clonotype. V gene TRBV4-3 combines with J gene TRBJ2-7; 9 nucleotides match TRBD2. CDR1 is LGHNA and CDR2 is YSLEER in the germline V gene. This CDR3 contains 20 residues. The V gene end was trimmed by 0 bases and the J gene end by 0 bases; junction bases not matched to a gene: 15. CDR3 in DNA: TGCGCCAGCAGCCAAGATTACAAGCGGGGGGCCACTTACCCCTCCTACGAGCAGTACTTC. As protein: CASSQDYKRGATYPSYEQYF.

Written as DNA, the CDR3 is TGTGCCAGCAGCTTAGGGCGGACACGACAAGAGACCCAGTACTTC. This translates into CASSLGRTRQETQYF. The rearrangement links TRBV11-2 to TRBJ2-5; a weak D match, TRBD1 (5 bases). The CDR3 consists of 15 residues. The ends were cut back, 1 base at V and 2 bases at J, with 11 bases in the middle. Germline V lookup: CDR1 SGHAT, CDR2 FQNNGV.

This clonotype occurred once. The chain carries TRBV7-2 and TRBJ2-7, with 12 bases fitting TRBD2. With 6 bases clipped from V and 3 bases from J, the junction kept 9 bases outside the gene matches. This CDR3 has 16 residues. Germline V gene sequence: CDR1 SGHTA, CDR2 FQGNSA. The chain's CDR3 is CASSWTSGISGYEQYF. The DNA for the CDR3 is TGTGCCAGCAGTTGGACTAGCGGGATTTCGGGCTACGAGCAGTACTTC. The entire variable domain, with the rest obtained from reference TRBV7-2 and TRBJ2-7, is as follows: GAGVSQSPSNKVTEKGKDVELRCDPISGHTALYWYRQSLGQGLEFLIYFQGNSAPDKSGLPSDRFSAERTGGSVSTLTIQRTQQEDSAVYLCASSWTSGISGYEQYFGPGTRLTVT.

V gene TRBV20-1 combines with J gene TRBJ2-7; D remains unclear. Germline V gene data show CDR1 as DFQATT and CDR2 as SNEGSKA (reference sequence). Trimming removed 0 bases from V and 1 base from J, with 13 bases in between. The CDR3 consists of 15 residues. CDR3 amino acids: CSARDGKRGSYEQYF. As DNA, the CDR3 is TGCAGTGCTAGAGATGGCAAGCGCGGTTCCTACGAGCAGTACTTC.

The chain recombines TRBV5-1 with TRBJ1-5, with D unclear. The germline CDR1 and CDR2 sequences are SGHRS and YFSETQ. The CDR3 has 14 residues. V was cut by 4 bases and J by 7 bases, with 15 bases left in between. CDR3 DNA sequence: TGCGCCAGCAGCCCCACAGCTGAACGGCAGCCCCAGCATTTT. Translating it yields CASSPTAERQPQHF.

This clonotype showed up many times. The J gene is TRBJ2-1, the V gene TRBV7-9; 9 positions match TRBD2. V shed 0 bases, J shed 7 bases, and the junction held 4 bases outside the gene matches. The germline V gene encodes CDR1 SEHNR and CDR2 FQNEAQ (reference sequence). This CDR3 comprises 15 residues. In nucleotides, the CDR3 is TGTGCCAGCAGCTTAGCGATAGCGGGAGTAAATGAGCAGTTCTTC. Its protein is CASSLAIAGVNEQFF. Variable domain in full (rest from reference TRBV7-9 and TRBJ2-1): DTGVSQNPRHKITKRGQNVTFRCDPISEHNRLYWYRQTLGQGPEFLTYFQNEAQLEKSRLLSDRFSAERPKGSFSTLEIQRTEQGDSAMYLCASSLAIAGVNEQFFGPGTRLTVL.

The V call is TRBV9, the J call TRBJ2-5, with a possible D match to TRBD1 (5 bases). CDR1 and CDR2 from the germline V gene are SGDLS and YYNGEE. This CDR3 is 16 amino acids long. V was cut by 2 bases and J by 5 bases, with 19 bases left in between. CDR3 nucleotide sequence: TGTGCCAGCAGCGTTGCGGCCAGGGTTCTTGGGGAGACCCAGTACTTC. As protein: CASSVAARVLGETQYF.

This clonotype was seen at least ten times. The genes are TRBV27 and TRBJ2-7; 9 bases are shared with TRBD2. CDR3 length: 17 residues. The trim removed 3 bases at V and 3 bases at J, leaving 12 bases unmatched. Germline CDR1 is MNHEY and CDR2 is SMNVEV (reference sequence). The CDR3 bases are TGTGCCAGCAGTTTTGGGGGGCTAGCGGGGAAGGACTACGAGCAGTACTTC. Translated: CASSFGGLAGKDYEQYF.

The chain is built from TRBV5-6 and TRBJ2-5, with TRBD2 matching 10 bases. Germline CDR1 SGHDT, CDR2 YYEEEE. The CDR3 is 15 amino acids. V was pared by 1 base and J by 4 bases, with 4 bases of the junction left unmatched. The CDR3 region has the DNA TGTGCCAGCAGCTTGTCTAGCGGGAGCCGAGAGACCCAGTACTTC. Translation gives CASSLSSGSRETQYF.